This T cell receptor beta chain was found in a study of CDR3 diversity in severe acne. From germline, CDR1 is SQVTM and CDR2 ANQGSEA. This CDR3 has 14 residues. Losses at the gene ends were 6 bases for V and 5 bases for J; bases not matched to a gene: 6. Each CDR3 protein gets one entry after TCRdb re-called the PCR reads with MiXCR. The repertoire holds around 100,000 distinct CDR3 sequences, 45% to 60% seen once, with around an eighth in the top ten. The sequencing sample was made of blood. The rearrangement joins TRBV29-1 to TRBJ2-7; 14 bases are a match to TRBD2. This TCR derives from a male donor with acne. CDR3 in DNA: TGCAGCGTCGGGACTAGCGGGAGTTCCCACGAGCAGTACTTC. It translates to CSVGTSGSSHEQYF.